Below are 2 T cell receptor beta chains sequenced from a single sample in a study of CXCR3-negative and CXCR3-positive naive CD8 T cells. Broader study findings: Hydrophobicity was higher for TRB CDR3s found in CXCR3-positive naive cells than in CXCR3-negative naive cells.

Via 5' RACE with UMI labels, TRB cDNA libraries were prepared. With the 5' RACE reads reprocessed, TCRdb shows one record per CDR3 protein and no DNA. The sample holds 85,000 to 90,000 distinct CDR3 sequences. For these receptors, no antigen is known. The sample comprised naive CXCR3+ CD8+ T cells from blood. Regarding subset: CD45RO-CCR7+CD27+CD95- naive CD8+ T cells expressing CXCR3 (TNR3+). These receptors were obtained from a human donor in good health. Some clones in this sample may be carry-over from other donors' samples.

The V and J genes are TRBV7-6 and TRBJ2-5; as DNA is missing, the TRBD1 call by TCRdb cannot be tested. This CDR3 contains 15 residues. Germline loops: CDR1 SGHVS, CDR2 FNYEAQ. This CDR3 is CASSLGQGQGWDHYF.

This chain links TRBV6-5 with TRBJ2-7. This CDR3 has 14 residues. Germline assignment: CDR1 MNHEY and CDR2 SVGAGI. The CDR3 sequence: CASSYSKVPYEQYF.